These 28 T cell receptor beta chains originate from one sample sequenced in a study of T cells after yellow fever vaccination. TCRdb re-called the 5' RACE reads with MiXCR, one entry per CDR3 protein. This sample carries fewer than 350,000 distinct CDR3 sequences, roughly 8.7% of them seen once, and the ten largest clones take under 20%. The starting material was PBMCs, obtained on the day of the first yellow fever vaccination. The source of these receptors is a man in his late teens or twenties who received the YFV17D yellow fever vaccine.

V and J are TRBV19 and TRBJ1-6, with 10 bases that match TRBD1. Germline CDR1 reads LNHDA; CDR2 reads SQIVND (reference sequence). This CDR3 is 15 amino acids long. Trimming cost V 5 bases and J 7 bases; bases outside gene matches: 5. This CDR3 is CASSPRTGGNSPLHF. The DNA for the CDR3 is TGTGCCAGTAGTCCCCGGACAGGGGGGAATTCACCCCTCCACTTT.

This clonotype was picked up a small number of times. This sequence joins TRBV12-3 or TRBV12-4 and TRBJ2-2; TRBD1 is a possible D gene (6 bases). The CDR3 length is 15 residues. Trimming pared 3 bases from V and 1 base from J, leaving 9 bases between. The CDR3 is CASSFAQGNTGELFF. The CDR3 DNA is TGTGCCAGCAGTTTTGCACAGGGGAACACCGGGGAGCTGTTTTTT.

A few counts support this clonotype. The rearrangement links TRBV5-7 to TRBJ2-6, with a weak D call TRBD2 (6 bases). Being an ORF, TRBV5-7 has a function that is uncertain. Deletions cut 4 bases from V and 3 bases from J, with 17 bases between. CDR3 length equals 17 residues. The CDR3 nucleotides are TGTGCCAGCAGCCGACCCCGGGAGCCGTATGGGGCCAACGTCCTGACTTTC. It codes for CASSRPREPYGANVLTF.

This chain joins TRBV6-2 or TRBV6-3 and TRBJ1-1, with 10 bases identical to TRBD1. The CDR3 totals 13 residues. V lost 10 bases, J lost 6 bases, and 8 bases stayed unmatched. The germline gives CDR1 MNHEY, CDR2 SVGEGT. The CDR3 DNA reads as TGTGCCACTGACACGGGACAGGGGTCTGAAGCTTTCTTT. It specifies CATDTGQGSEAFF.

This clonotype has at least ten counts. This chain joins TRBV10-3 and TRBJ1-1; 8 bases match TRBD1. Trimming removed 7 bases from V and 12 bases from J; junction bases left unmatched: 13. Germline loops: CDR1 ENHRY, CDR2 SYGVKD. The CDR3 totals 13 residues. The CDR3 is CAITSDREGNSFF. Here the CDR3 DNA reads TGTGCCATCACCTCGGACAGGGAAGGCAATTCTTTCTTT.

The V and J genes are TRBV28 and TRBJ2-1; 8 nucleotides agree with TRBD2. The germline V gene encodes CDR1 MDHEN and CDR2 SYDVKM. CDR3 size: 16 residues. After removal of 5 bases from V and 1 base from J, the junction contained 7 bases not matched to a gene. The CDR3 is CASSVTGGVSYNEQFF. Here the CDR3 DNA reads TGTGCCAGCAGTGTCACGGGGGGGGTATCCTACAATGAGCAGTTCTTC.

This clonotype has a count of ten or more. V gene TRBV14 combines with J gene TRBJ2-1; 7 bases agree with TRBD1. Germline assignment: CDR1 SGHDN and CDR2 FVKESK. The trim removed 5 bases at V and 7 bases at J, leaving 17 bases unmatched. CDR3 length: 17 amino acids. Here the CDR3 DNA reads TGTGCCAGCAGCTGGCGTCCGACAGGGCTCGTGAGAAATGAGCAGTTCTTC. Amino acids: CASSWRPTGLVRNEQFF.

Many counts were recorded for this clonotype. V gene TRBV7-2 combines with J gene TRBJ2-5; TRBD1 is a possible D gene (5 bases). Germline CDR1 and CDR2: SGHTA and FQGNSA. The CDR3 consists of 13 residues. V lost 5 bases and J 7 bases, leaving 14 bases between the germline ends. CDR3 loop: CASSVDRFGTQYF. CDR3 sequence (DNA): TGTGCCAGCAGCGTAGACAGATTCGGGACCCAGTACTTC.

The table lists this clonotype with a few counts. This rearrangement joins TRBV7-2 to TRBJ2-5, with D perhaps assigned TRBD1 or TRBD2 (6 bases each). Germline loops: CDR1 SGHTA, CDR2 FQGNSA. V lost 1 base and J lost 7, with 13 bases in between. There are 14 residues in the CDR3. CDR3 nucleotide sequence: TGTGCCAGCAGCTTAGGGGGGGCAGGCGGGACCCAGTACTTC. Amino acids: CASSLGGAGGTQYF. Together with reference TRBV7-2 and TRBJ2-5, the CDR3 gives the full variable domain: GAGVSQSPSNKVTEKGKDVELRCDPISGHTALYWYRQSLGQGLEFLIYFQGNSAPDKSGLPSDRFSAERTGGSVSTLTIQRTQQEDSAVYLCASSLGGAGGTQYFGPGTRLLVL.

J is TRBJ2-5 and V is TRBV6-5, with D tentatively TRBD1 (6 bases). The germline V gene encodes CDR1 MNHEY and CDR2 SVGAGI. The CDR3 sequence is 15 residues long. The V gene lost 0 bases and the J gene lost 0 bases, with 8 bases spanning the gap. DNA of the CDR3: TGTGCCAGCAGTTACTCAGCAGGGGACCAAGAGACCCAGTACTTC. Protein sequence: CASSYSAGDQETQYF.

The CDR3 nucleotides are TGTGCCAGCAGCCCAGGACAGCCTGCAACTAATGAAAAACTGTTTTTT. Translated: CASSPGQPATNEKLFF. The genes are TRBV7-2 and TRBJ1-4, with D possibly TRBD1 on 6 matching bases. Looked up from germline, CDR1 is SGHTA and CDR2 is FQGNSA. V dropped 5 bases and J dropped 0 bases, with 13 bases sitting between them. This CDR3 region has 16 residues.

This clonotype has ten or more counts. The chain carries TRBV7-2 and TRBJ2-7; D unresolved. The CDR3 contains 13 residues. Trimming pared 3 bases from V and 0 bases from J, leaving 6 bases between. Germline V gene lookup returns CDR1 SGHTA and CDR2 FQGNSA. The CDR3 region has the DNA TGTGCCAGCAGCTTGCCCGGCTCCTACGAGCAGTACGTC. Its protein product is CASSLPGSYEQYV.

This clonotype was counted a few times. The CDR3 sequence: CSERPTGGGEAFF. The CDR3 DNA reads TGCAGTGAACGCCCTACAGGGGGGGGAGAAGCTTTCTTT. The chain combines TRBV20-1 with TRBJ1-1, with 8 bases fitting TRBD1. Germline CDR1 and CDR2: DFQATT and SNEGSKA (reference sequence). With 7 bases clipped from V and 8 bases from J, the junction kept 12 bases outside the gene matches. The length of the CDR3 is 13 residues.

The chain recombines TRBV5-1 with TRBJ1-3; D might be TRBD1 (6 bases). Between the trimmed V and J ends, which lost 4 bases and 0 bases, there was a span of 11 bases. Germline CDR1 is SGHRS and CDR2 is YFSETQ. The CDR3 covers 15 residues. CDR3 sequence (DNA): TGCGCCAGCAGCACGAGGGGGGTCTCTGGAAACACCATATATTTT. It yields the protein CASSTRGVSGNTIYF.

The chain uses TRBV5-4 and TRBJ2-3; TRBD1 aligns across 10 bases. The CDR3 covers 16 residues. From germline, CDR1 is SGHNT and CDR2 YYREEE (reference sequence). V lost 4 bases to trimming and J lost 0 bases; unmatched junction nucleotides: 5. CDR3: CASSPSDRGSTDTQYF. CDR3 bases: TGTGCCAGCAGCCCGTCGGACAGGGGGAGCACAGATACGCAGTATTTT. The whole variable domain, filled in from reference TRBV5-4 and TRBJ2-3, reads ETGVTQSPTHLIKTRGQQVTLRCSSQSGHNTVSWYQQALGQGPQFIFQYYREEENGRGNFPPRFSGLQFPNYSSELNVNALELDDSALYLCASSPSDRGSTDTQYFGPGTRLTVL.

In this sample, this clonotype turned up once. CDR3 bases: TGTGCCAGCAGCTTAGTGTACGACGAGCAGTACTTC. It encodes CASSLVYDEQYF. The genes are TRBV7-6 and TRBJ2-7, with unresolved D. The CDR3 sequence is 12 residues long. The germline V gene encodes CDR1 SGHVS and CDR2 FNYEAQ. V lost 1 base, J lost 5 bases, and 6 bases lay in between.

The chain joins TRBV4-2 to TRBJ2-1; 11 positions agree with TRBD2. The J segment lost 4 bases and the V segment lost 1 base, leaving 6 bases of the junction unmatched. The CDR3 is 17 residues long. In germline, CDR1 is LGHNA, CDR2 YNFKEQ. The CDR3 nucleotides read TGTGCCAGCAGCCAAGTCCCCGGACTAGCGGGTTACAATGAGCAGTTCTTC. Amino acid sequence: CASSQVPGLAGYNEQFF.

This chain joins TRBV7-2 and TRBJ2-5, with 9 bases fitting TRBD1. Germline lookup yields CDR1 SGHTA and CDR2 FQGNSA. J lost 4 bases, V lost 5 bases, and 5 bases had no gene match. CDR3 length: 14 amino acids. This chain's CDR3 is CASSTRDRAETQYF. CDR3 in DNA: TGTGCCAGCAGCACCCGGGACAGGGCAGAGACCCAGTACTTC. Full variable domain (missing parts from reference TRBV7-2 and TRBJ2-5): GAGVSQSPSNKVTEKGKDVELRCDPISGHTALYWYRQSLGQGLEFLIYFQGNSAPDKSGLPSDRFSAERTGGSVSTLTIQRTQQEDSAVYLCASSTRDRAETQYFGPGTRLLVL.

V gene TRBV20-1 combines with J gene TRBJ2-7; weak D call: TRBD1 (6 bases). This CDR3 has 12 residues. Per the germline V gene, CDR1 is DFQATT and CDR2 is SNEGSKA (reference sequence). Between the trimmed V and J ends, which lost 6 bases and 3 bases, there was a span of 12 bases. The CDR3 reads CSATGHHYEQYF. The CDR3 DNA is TGCAGTGCAACGGGACACCACTACGAGCAGTACTTC.

The V gene is TRBV21-1, the J gene TRBJ1-1; the table's D call TRBD1 went unverified against the DNA. TRBV21-1 has pseudogene status. The CDR3 has 16 amino acids. The CDR3 loop reads CASSSYAGRQGCEAFF. For the CDR3, the DNA is TGTGCCAGCAGCTCCTACGCGGGGCGACAGGGATGTGAAGCTTTCTTT.

The rearrangement links TRBV4-1 to TRBJ2-5; D is perhaps TRBD1 (5 bases). Germline V CDR1 and CDR2: MGHRA, YSYEKL. The CDR3 runs 17 residues. V was pared by 2 bases and J by 3 bases, with 19 bases between. CDR3 DNA: TGCGCCAGCAGCCAACGATTCACGGCCTCCAGGGAAGAGACCCAGTACTTC. Its translation is CASSQRFTASREETQYF.

Regarding this clonotype: A much larger clonotype is one base distant, so this may be a read error. The chain joins TRBV28 to TRBJ2-1; D uncertain. V dropped 4 bases and J dropped 5 bases, with 6 bases sitting between them. From germline, CDR1 is MDHEN and CDR2 SYDVKM. The CDR3 covers 12 residues. The CDR3 region has the DNA TGTGCCAGCAGTTCACCCCACAATGAGCAGTTCTTC. This translates into CASSSPHNEQFF.

This clonotype was recorded at least ten times. V usage is TRBV18 and J usage is TRBJ1-5, with a weak D call TRBD1 (6 bases). V lost 4 bases and J lost 5, with 15 bases in between. Germline V CDR1 and CDR2: KGHSH, LQKENI. The CDR3 loop spans 15 amino acids. CDR3 amino acids: CASSHGGNRDQPQHF. CDR3 in DNA: TGTGCCAGCTCACACGGCGGGAACAGGGATCAGCCCCAGCATTTT.

The sample holds a few counts of this clonotype. The V gene is TRBV20-1, the J gene TRBJ1-3; D might be TRBD1 (6 bases). Germline values: CDR1 DFQATT, CDR2 SNEGSKA (reference sequence). Trimming left V 3 bases short and J 0 bases short, with 18 bases between. The CDR3 is 17 residues long. CDR3 coding DNA: TGCAGTGCTAGCGGGGGCCGGGGAACGGGCTCTGGAAACACCATATATTTT. Its protein is CSASGGRGTGSGNTIYF.

V is TRBV2 and J is TRBJ1-5, with D hard to call. This CDR3 region has 13 residues. CDR1 SNHLY and CDR2 FYNNEI come from the germline V gene. Trimming shortened V by 11 bases and J by 1 base, and 12 bases separated the two germline ends. Written as DNA, the CDR3 is TGTGCCGGAAGACCGAGCAGCAATCAGCCCCAGCATTTT. Translated, it gives CAGRPSSNQPQHF.

This clonotype was found a few times. V is TRBV5-1 and J is TRBJ2-3, with D possibly matching TRBD2 (6 bases). The ends were cut back, 6 bases at V and 1 base at J, with 9 bases in the middle. This CDR3 region has 13 residues. CDR1 is SGHRS, CDR2 YFSETQ, per germline. The CDR3 loop reads CASNSGGTDTQYF. CDR3 coding DNA: TGCGCCAGCAACTCGGGGGGCACAGATACGCAGTATTTT.

This clonotype came up many times. The genes are TRBV3-1 and TRBJ1-2, with TRBD1 matching 10 bases. CDR1 and CDR2 from the germline V gene are LGHDT and YNNKEL (reference sequence). Trimming took 3 bases from V and 8 from J; bases not matched to a gene: 6. There are 14 residues in the CDR3. In nucleotides, the CDR3 is TGTGCCAGCAGCCAGGGACAGGGGTTTTACGGCTACACCTTC. Encoded protein: CASSQGQGFYGYTF.

This clonotype was counted between two and nine times. The chain carries TRBV5-4 and TRBJ2-5; D unresolved. Germline loops: CDR1 SGHNT, CDR2 YYREEE (reference sequence). The CDR3 runs to 12 residues. Trimming removed 5 bases from V and 7 bases from J, with 12 bases in between. The CDR3 region has the DNA TGTGCCAGCAGAGACACCCCGGGGACCCAGTACTTC. It encodes CASRDTPGTQYF.